This T cell receptor beta chain was sequenced during a study of blood T cell repertoires in COVID-19. The overall study: Acute and convalescent COVID-19 samples came from the United States, Italy and Spain.

The CDR3 has 14 amino acids. Germline values: CDR1 SGDLS, CDR2 YYNGEE. Trimming cost V 2 bases and J 2 bases, with 11 bases left between them. Assay: immunoSEQ multiplex PCR; the TCRdb copy retains only in-frame clones and omits some. The table records 200,000 to 250,000 clones, about 85% of them present only once. The origin of this receptor is a woman aged 80 or older with active or convalescent COVID-19. This chain joins TRBV9 and TRBJ2-7, with D perhaps TRBD1 (5 bases). The sequencing input was peripheral blood. The CDR3 bases are TGTGCCAGCAGCGTCCAAGGACAAACCTACGAGCAGTACTTC. Translation: CASSVQGQTYEQYF.